The clone carrying this TCR beta chain was counted ten times or more. The antigen remains undetermined. These data belong to a study of T-cell reconstitution after alpha-beta-depleted transplantation in children. Findings and limits, study-wide: At day 60, the high TCRbeta diversity found in some patients originated from recipient T cells and thymic progenitors that had survived. In patients about two months after transplant, alpha-beta T cells reportedly arose from several hundred expanded graft clones. The main origin of T-cell counts and diversity one year after transplant was newly produced T cells.

The V end was cut by 1 base, the J end by 0 bases, with 7 bases between. Germline V gene sequence: CDR1 SGHTA, CDR2 FQGNSA. The CDR3 is 14 amino acids. Unique molecular identifiers were built into the TCRbeta library. One entry per CDR3 protein, called by TCRdb with MiXCR from the PCR reads. The sample has around 700,000 distinct CDR3 sequences; under 15% are singletons. V and J are TRBV7-2 and TRBJ2-7; D gene unclear. Sequences were derived from PBMCs, sampled before TCRalphabeta/CD19-depleted stem cell transplant. The TCR sequence derives from a girl aged 2-10 years with congenital amegakaryocytic thrombocytopenia, due to receive a stem cell transplant. Here the CDR3 DNA reads TGTGCCAGCAGCTTAGGGCGGACCTCCTACGAGCAGTACTTC. This gives the protein CASSLGRTSYEQYF. The whole variable domain, remainder taken from reference TRBV7-2 and TRBJ2-7, is GAGVSQSPSNKVTEKGKDVELRCDPISGHTALYWYRQSLGQGLEFLIYFQGNSAPDKSGLPSDRFSAERTGGSVSTLTIQRTQQEDSAVYLCASSLGRTSYEQYFGPGTRLTVT.